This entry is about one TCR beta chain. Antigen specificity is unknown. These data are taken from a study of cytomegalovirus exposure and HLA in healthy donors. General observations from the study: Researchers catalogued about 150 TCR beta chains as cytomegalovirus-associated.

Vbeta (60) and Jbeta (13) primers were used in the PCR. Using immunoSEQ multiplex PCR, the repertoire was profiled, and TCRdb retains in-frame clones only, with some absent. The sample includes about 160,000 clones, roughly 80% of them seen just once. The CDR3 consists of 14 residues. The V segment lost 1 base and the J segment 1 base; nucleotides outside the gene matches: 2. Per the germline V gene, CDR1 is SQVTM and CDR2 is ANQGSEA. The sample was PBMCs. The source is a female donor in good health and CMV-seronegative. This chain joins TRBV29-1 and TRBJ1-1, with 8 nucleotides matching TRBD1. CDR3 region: CSVEAGGGNTEAFF. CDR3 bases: TGCAGCGTTGAAGCAGGGGGCGGGAACACTGAAGCTTTCTTT.